These 14 T cell receptor beta chains came from one sample sequenced in a study of T cell clones after liver transplantation. Method: immunoSEQ multiplex PCR; TCRdb's copy keeps in-frame clones and lacks some. The repertoire holds 55,000 to 80,000 clones, about nine tenths seen once, with approximately 2.5% in the top ten. This specimen consisted of CD4+ T cells from blood, obtained before liver transplant. The receptors were gathered from a human donor who received a liver transplant.

This sequence joins TRBV4-3 and TRBJ1-4; D gene uncertain. This CDR3 is built from 16 residues. Trimming pared 0 bases from V and 4 bases from J, leaving 12 bases between. Germline loops: CDR1 LGHNA, CDR2 YSLEER. CDR3 in amino acids: CASSQDTGSINEKLFF. The DNA of the CDR3 is TGCGCCAGCAGCCAAGATACGGGGTCCATTAATGAAAAACTGTTTTTT.

The chain uses TRBV7-3 and TRBJ2-3; D tentatively reads TRBD1 or TRBD2 (5 bases each). V was cut by 5 bases and J by 6 bases, with 21 bases left in between. Germline values: CDR1 SGHTA, CDR2 FQGTGA. The CDR3 contains 16 residues. The CDR3 sequence: CASSRGRDRRGDTQYF. DNA of the CDR3: TGTGCCAGCAGCCGAGGTCGGGACCGACGGGGTGATACGCAGTATTTT.

The chain is built from TRBV5-6 and TRBJ2-5, with D possibly being TRBD1 (5 bases). This CDR3 region has 15 residues. V was trimmed by 5 bases and J by 2 bases, leaving 16 bases between them. The germline CDR1 and CDR2 sequences are SGHDT and YYEEEE. CDR3 residues: CASSPGRAGQETQYF. The CDR3 DNA reads as TGTGCCAGCAGTCCGGGCAGGGCTGGTCAAGAGACCCAGTACTTC.

V usage is TRBV5-1 and J usage is TRBJ2-3; weak D call: TRBD2 (5 bases). The length of the CDR3 is 16 residues. Germline V lookup: CDR1 SGHRS, CDR2 YFSETQ. V was pared by 2 bases and J by 1 base, with 14 bases between. The CDR3 is CASSLITARGTDTQYF. The CDR3 nucleotides are TGCGCCAGCAGCTTAATAACGGCGAGGGGCACAGATACGCAGTATTTT. Looking up the rest from reference TRBV5-1 and TRBJ2-3 gives the full variable domain: KAGVTQTPRYLIKTRGQQVTLSCSPISGHRSVSWYQQTPGQGLQFLFEYFSETQRNKGNFPGRFSGRQFSNSRSEMNVSTLELGDSALYLCASSLITARGTDTQYFGPGTRLTVL.

The gene calls are TRBV7-2 and TRBJ2-7; D remains ambiguous. V lost 3 bases and J 1 base, leaving 13 bases between the germline ends. The CDR3 length is 15 residues. Germline V gives CDR1 SGHTA, CDR2 FQGNSA. This CDR3 is CASSLAPFQSYEQYF. The CDR3 nucleotides are TGTGCCAGCAGCTTGGCCCCCTTTCAATCCTACGAGCAGTACTTC.

The gene calls are TRBV6-9 and TRBJ2-7; 15 bases are a match to TRBD2. Trimming removed 4 bases from V and 7 bases from J; junction bases left unmatched: 5. Germline V gene lookup returns CDR1 MNHGY and CDR2 SVAAGI. The CDR3 sequence is 15 residues long. The CDR3 DNA is TGTGCCAGCAGTTCCCCGGGACTAGCGGGAGGAGAGCAGTACTTC. It specifies CASSSPGLAGGEQYF.

The chain employs TRBV6-1 and TRBJ2-5, with 8 bases fitting TRBD2. CDR3 length: 15 amino acids. Germline CDR1 is MNHNS and CDR2 is SASEGT. The V gene end was trimmed by 3 bases and the J gene end by 7 bases; junction bases not matched to a gene: 10. CDR3 loop: CASSEFSRSGRTQYF. CDR3 nucleotide sequence: TGTGCCAGCAGTGAGTTTAGTCGAAGCGGGAGGACCCAGTACTTC.

The gene calls are TRBV7-9 and TRBJ2-7; TRBD2 agrees at 9 bases. Trimming at V came to 5 bases and at J to 1 base, leaving 3 bases not matched to a gene. CDR1 and CDR2 (germline): SEHNR, FQNEAQ (reference sequence). The length of the CDR3 is 14 residues. In DNA, the CDR3 is TGTGCCAGCAGCCGGCTAGCGGGGTCCTACGAGCAGTACTTC. It codes for CASSRLAGSYEQYF.

The J gene is TRBJ2-1, the V gene TRBV11-3; no definite D call. Trimming stripped 3 bases from V and 9 bases from J, with 12 bases between. This CDR3 comprises 13 residues. Germline CDR1 is SGHNT and CDR2 is YENEEA. The CDR3 DNA follows: TGTGCCAGCAGCTTCGGTTCGGTAGGTGAGCAGTTCTTC. This encodes CASSFGSVGEQFF.

The genes are TRBV9 and TRBJ1-2, with 9 bases fitting TRBD1. The trim removed 3 bases at V and 0 bases at J, leaving 6 bases unmatched. CDR1 and CDR2 from the germline V gene are SGDLS and YYNGEE. The CDR3 contains 16 residues. CDR3 residues: CASSAGTGNSNYGYTF. CDR3 in DNA: TGTGCCAGCAGCGCCGGGACAGGGAACTCTAACTATGGCTACACCTTC.

The rearrangement uses TRBV7-8 and TRBJ2-5; 8 nucleotides line up with TRBD2. The CDR3 has 17 amino acids. V dropped 4 bases and J dropped 3; count of bases not matched to a gene: 13. The germline gives CDR1 SGHVS, CDR2 FQNEAQ. As DNA, the CDR3 is TGTGCCAGCAGCTCCGCACCGGGGGGGCGGGAGGAAGAGACCCAGTACTTC. Its translation is CASSSAPGGREEETQYF.

This clone appeared once. V is TRBV2 and J is TRBJ1-1; D is ambiguous. The ends were cut back, 1 base at V and 1 base at J, with 1 base in the middle. Germline CDR1 and CDR2: SNHLY and FYNNEI. This CDR3 has 12 amino acids. The CDR3 DNA sequence: TGTGCCAGCAGTGAAGAGAACACTGAAGCTTTCTTT. Encoded protein: CASSEENTEAFF.

This chain joins TRBV21-1 and TRBJ1-1; TRBD1, the D gene given by the table, was not confirmed from the DNA. TRBV21-1 is given as a pseudogene. The CDR3 runs 14 residues. CDR3 loop: CAVSGWRWNTEAFF. The DNA of the CDR3 is TGTGCCGTCTCAGGGTGGCGGTGGAACACTGAAGCTTTCTTT.

The V gene is TRBV5-1, the J gene TRBJ2-1, with TRBD2 matching 10 bases. V was pared by 1 base and J by 5 bases, with 6 bases of the junction left unmatched. The germline V gene encodes CDR1 SGHRS and CDR2 YFSETQ. CDR3 length equals 16 residues. For the CDR3, the DNA is TGCGCCAGCAGCTTGCAACCTCTAGCGGGAGACAATGAGCAGTTCTTC. Protein sequence: CASSLQPLAGDNEQFF.